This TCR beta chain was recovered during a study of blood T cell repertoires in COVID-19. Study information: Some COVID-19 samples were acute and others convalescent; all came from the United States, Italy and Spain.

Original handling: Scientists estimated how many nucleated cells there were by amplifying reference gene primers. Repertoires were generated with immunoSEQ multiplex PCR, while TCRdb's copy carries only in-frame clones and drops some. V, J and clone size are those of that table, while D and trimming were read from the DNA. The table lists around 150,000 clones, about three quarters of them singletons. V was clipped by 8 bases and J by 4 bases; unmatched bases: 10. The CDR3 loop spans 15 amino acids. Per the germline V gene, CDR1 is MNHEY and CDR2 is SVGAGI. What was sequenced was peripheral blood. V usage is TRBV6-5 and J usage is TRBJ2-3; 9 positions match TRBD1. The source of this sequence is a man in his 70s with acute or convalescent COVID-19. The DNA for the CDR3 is TGTGCCAGCGACCTCAGGGGGACAGGGCCAGATACGCAGTATTTT. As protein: CASDLRGTGPDTQYF.